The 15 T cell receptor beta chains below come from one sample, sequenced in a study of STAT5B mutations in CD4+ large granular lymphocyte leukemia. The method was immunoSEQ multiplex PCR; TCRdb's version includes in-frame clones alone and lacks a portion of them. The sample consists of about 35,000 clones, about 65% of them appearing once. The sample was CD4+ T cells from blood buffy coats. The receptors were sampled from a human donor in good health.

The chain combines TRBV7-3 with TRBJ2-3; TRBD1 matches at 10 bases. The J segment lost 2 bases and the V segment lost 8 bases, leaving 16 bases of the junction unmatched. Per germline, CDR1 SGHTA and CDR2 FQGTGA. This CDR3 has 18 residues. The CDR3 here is CASSLRNPGQGYTDTQYF. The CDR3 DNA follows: TGTGCCAGCTCCTTAAGAAATCCGGGACAGGGGTACACAGATACGCAGTATTTT.

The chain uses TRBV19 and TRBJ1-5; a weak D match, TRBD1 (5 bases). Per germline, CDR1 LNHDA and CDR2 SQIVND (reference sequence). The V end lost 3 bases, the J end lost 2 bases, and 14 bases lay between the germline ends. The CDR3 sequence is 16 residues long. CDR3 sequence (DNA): TGTGCCAGTAGTATCAATTCGGGGGAACGCAATCAGCCCCAGCATTTT. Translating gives CASSINSGERNQPQHF. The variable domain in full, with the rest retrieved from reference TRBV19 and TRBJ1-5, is DGGITQSPKYLFRKEGQNVTLSCEQNLNHDAMYWYRQDPGQGLRLIYYSQIVNDFQKGDIAEGYSVSREKKESFPLTVTSAQKNPTAFYLCASSINSGERNQPQHFGDGTRLSIL.

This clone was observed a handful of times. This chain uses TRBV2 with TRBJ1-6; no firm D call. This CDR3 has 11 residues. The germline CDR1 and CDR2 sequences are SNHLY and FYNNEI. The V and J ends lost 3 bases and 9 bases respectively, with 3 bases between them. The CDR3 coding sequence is TGTGCCAGCAGTGAGAGTTCACCCCTCCACTTT. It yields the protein CASSESSPLHF.

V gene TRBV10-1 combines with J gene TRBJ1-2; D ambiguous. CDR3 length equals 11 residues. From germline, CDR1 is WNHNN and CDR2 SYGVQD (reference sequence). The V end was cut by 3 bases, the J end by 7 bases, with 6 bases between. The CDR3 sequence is CASSDGFGYTF. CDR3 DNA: TGCGCCAGCAGTGATGGGTTTGGCTACACCTTC.

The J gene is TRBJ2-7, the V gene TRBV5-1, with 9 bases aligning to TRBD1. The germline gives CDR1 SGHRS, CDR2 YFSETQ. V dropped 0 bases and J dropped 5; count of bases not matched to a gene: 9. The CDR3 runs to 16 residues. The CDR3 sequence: CASSLAPGQGFDEQYF. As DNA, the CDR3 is TGCGCCAGCAGCTTGGCTCCGGGACAGGGATTCGACGAGCAGTACTTC.

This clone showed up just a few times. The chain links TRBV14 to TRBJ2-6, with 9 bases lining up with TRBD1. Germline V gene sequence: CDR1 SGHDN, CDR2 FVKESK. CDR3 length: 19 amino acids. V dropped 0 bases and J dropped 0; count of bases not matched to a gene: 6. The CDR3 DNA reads TGTGCCAGCAGCCAAGACCGCGACAGGGGGGCCTCTGGGGCCAACGTCCTGACTTTC. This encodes CASSQDRDRGASGANVLTF.

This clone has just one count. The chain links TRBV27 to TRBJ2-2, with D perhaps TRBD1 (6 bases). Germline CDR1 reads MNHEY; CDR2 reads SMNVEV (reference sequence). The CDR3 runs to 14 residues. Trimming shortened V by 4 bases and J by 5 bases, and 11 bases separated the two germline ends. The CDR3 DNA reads TGTGCCAGCAGTTGGTCCAGGGGTACCGGGGAGCTGTTTTTT. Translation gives CASSWSRGTGELFF.

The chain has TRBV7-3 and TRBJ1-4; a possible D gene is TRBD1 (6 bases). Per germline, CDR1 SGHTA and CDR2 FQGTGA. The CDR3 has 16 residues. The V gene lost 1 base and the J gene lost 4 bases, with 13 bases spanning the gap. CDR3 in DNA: TGTGCCAGCAGCTTAAGGAGGGACAAGGATAATGAAAAACTGTTTTTT. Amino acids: CASSLRRDKDNEKLFF.

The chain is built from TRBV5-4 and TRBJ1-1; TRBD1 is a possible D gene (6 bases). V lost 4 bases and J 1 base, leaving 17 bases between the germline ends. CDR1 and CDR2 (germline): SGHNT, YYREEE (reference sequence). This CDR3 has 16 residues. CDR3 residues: CASSPPTGTRNTEAFF. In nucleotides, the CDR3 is TGTGCCAGCAGCCCCCCCACAGGGACCAGGAACACTGAAGCTTTCTTT.

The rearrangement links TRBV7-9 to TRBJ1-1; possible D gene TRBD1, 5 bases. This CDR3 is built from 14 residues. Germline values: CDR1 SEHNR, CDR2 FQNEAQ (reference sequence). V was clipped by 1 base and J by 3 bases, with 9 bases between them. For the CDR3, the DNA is TGTGCCAGCAGCTTAGTAGAGGGGCACACTGAAGCTTTCTTT. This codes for CASSLVEGHTEAFF.

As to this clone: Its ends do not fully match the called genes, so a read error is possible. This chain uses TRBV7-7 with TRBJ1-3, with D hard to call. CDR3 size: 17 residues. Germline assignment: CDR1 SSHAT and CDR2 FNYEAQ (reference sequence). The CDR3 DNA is TGTGCTAGCAGCTTAGATAAGTCGGGGTTCTCTGGAAACACCATATATTTT. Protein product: CASSLDKSGFSGNTIYF.

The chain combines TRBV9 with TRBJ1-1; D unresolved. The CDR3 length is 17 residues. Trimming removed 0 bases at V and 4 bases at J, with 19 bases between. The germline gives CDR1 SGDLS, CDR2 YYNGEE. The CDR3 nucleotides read TGTGCCAGCAGCGTAGCTGGAGCGGGTGGTGGTCCCACTGAAGCTTTCTTT. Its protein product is CASSVAGAGGGPTEAFF.

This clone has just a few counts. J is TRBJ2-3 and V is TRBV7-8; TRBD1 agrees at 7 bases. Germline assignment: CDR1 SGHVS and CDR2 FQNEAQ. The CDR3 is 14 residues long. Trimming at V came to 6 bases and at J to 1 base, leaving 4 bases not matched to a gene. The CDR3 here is CASRARGRTDTQYF. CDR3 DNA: TGTGCCAGCAGAGCGAGGGGGCGCACAGATACGCAGTATTTT.

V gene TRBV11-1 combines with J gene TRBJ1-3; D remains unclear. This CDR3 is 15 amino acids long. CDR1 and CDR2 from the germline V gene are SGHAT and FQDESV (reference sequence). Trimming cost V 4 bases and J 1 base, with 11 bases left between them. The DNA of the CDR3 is TGTGCCAGCAGCTCAGTGGAGGAATCTGGAAACACCATATATTTT. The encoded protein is CASSSVEESGNTIYF.

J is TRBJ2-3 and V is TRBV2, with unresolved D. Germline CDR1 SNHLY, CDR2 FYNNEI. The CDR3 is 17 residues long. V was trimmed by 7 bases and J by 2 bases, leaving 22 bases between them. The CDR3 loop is CASNAPTGLLITDTQYF. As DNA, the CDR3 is TGTGCCAGCAACGCTCCGACCGGTCTATTAATCACAGATACGCAGTATTTT.